Following are 8 T cell receptor beta chains from one sample sequenced in a study of CD8 T cells in ankylosing spondylitis. TCRdb used MiXCR to reprocess the 5' RACE reads, holding one entry per CDR3 protein. The sample consists of some 150,000 distinct CDR3 sequences, around two fifths of them appearing once. Material: synovial fluid, either unsorted or a sorted T cell fraction (not recorded which). These receptor sequences come from a male donor with ankylosing spondylitis.

Within the sample, this clonotype is medium-sized (0.01 to 0.1%). The V gene is TRBV10-3, the J gene TRBJ2-3, with 8 bases aligning to TRBD2. CDR3 length equals 15 residues. Germline assignment: CDR1 ENHRY and CDR2 SYGVKD. V was clipped by 4 bases and J by 2 bases; unmatched bases: 5. Here the CDR3 DNA reads TGTGCCATCAGTGTAAGGCGGGAGGACACAGATACGCAGTATTTT. This codes for CAISVRREDTDTQYF.

This chain joins TRBV5-1 and TRBJ1-2; TRBD1 agrees at 8 bases. The CDR3 is 13 amino acids. Losses at the gene ends were 10 bases for V and 1 base for J; bases not matched to a gene: 6. Germline V CDR1 and CDR2: SGHRS, YFSETQ. The CDR3 nucleotides read TGCGCCTCAAACAGGGGGATTAACTATGGCTACACCTTC. This gives the protein CASNRGINYGYTF.

The rearrangement uses TRBV6-1 and TRBJ2-7; 7 nucleotides align to TRBD2. The CDR3 runs 15 residues. The J segment lost 3 bases and the V segment lost 6 bases, leaving 11 bases of the junction unmatched. Germline CDR1 MNHNS, CDR2 SASEGT. CDR3: CASSQLGLYLYEQYF. The CDR3 nucleotides read TGTGCCAGCAGCCAGTTGGGACTATACCTCTACGAGCAGTACTTC.

J is TRBJ1-6 and V is TRBV20-1; tentatively, D is TRBD1 (5 bases). Trimming removed 6 bases from V and 11 bases from J, with 17 bases in between. There are 13 residues in the CDR3. Per germline, CDR1 DFQATT and CDR2 SNEGSKA (reference sequence). The DNA of the CDR3 is TGCAGTGCCAAACCCGACAGCCTGGCACCCCTCCACTTT. Translating gives CSAKPDSLAPLHF.

The chain links TRBV6-6 to TRBJ2-7; 10 positions match TRBD2. This CDR3 is built from 13 residues. CDR1 is MNHNY and CDR2 is SVGAGI in the germline V gene (reference sequence). The J segment lost 5 bases and the V segment lost 5 bases, leaving 3 bases of the junction unmatched. The CDR3 sequence is CASSVGTSDEQYF. In DNA, the CDR3 is TGTGCCAGCAGTGTCGGGACTAGCGACGAGCAGTACTTC.

This sequence joins TRBV15 and TRBJ1-1; 8 bases match TRBD1. The CDR3 loop spans 16 amino acids. Germline lookup yields CDR1 LNHNV and CDR2 YYDKDF (reference sequence). Unmatched junction bases numbered 8, after V lost 3 bases and J lost 2 bases. The CDR3 reads CATSRDRELTNTEAFF. CDR3 DNA sequence: TGTGCCACCAGCAGGGACAGGGAATTAACAAACACTGAAGCTTTCTTT.

The chain joins TRBV27 to TRBJ2-7, with D possibly being TRBD1 or TRBD2 (5 bases each). From germline, CDR1 is MNHEY and CDR2 SMNVEV (reference sequence). CDR3 length equals 15 residues. Deletions cut 2 bases from V and 4 bases from J, with 15 bases between. In DNA, the CDR3 is TGTGCCAGCAGTTTACAAAGCGGACACCCTTACGAGCAGTACTTC. Encoded protein: CASSLQSGHPYEQYF.

The chain combines TRBV5-1 with TRBJ1-2; 7 nucleotides line up with TRBD1. Looked up from germline, CDR1 is SGHRS and CDR2 is YFSETQ. V trimming: 1 base; J trimming: 5 bases; junction bases outside the gene matches: 8. There are 15 residues in the CDR3. The CDR3: CASSLLTGQWYGYTF. DNA for the CDR3: TGCGCCAGCAGCTTGTTGACAGGGCAATGGTATGGCTACACCTTC.